A single T cell receptor beta chain is shown here with its context. This CDR3 has 14 amino acids. The ends lost 2 bases at V and 7 bases at J; junction bases unmatched: 7. From germline, CDR1 is SGHRS and CDR2 YFSETQ. Repertoires were generated with immunoSEQ multiplex PCR, while TCRdb's copy carries only in-frame clones and drops some. Of about 73,000 clones listed, about 73% are singletons. The sample is drawn from a study of memory CD4+ T cells and cytomegalovirus serostatus. About the study: Donors were healthy Belgian adults, fewer than ten CMV seropositive and around 24 seronegative.

The sort gate was single viable CD3+CD4+CD8-CD45RO+ cells for memory CD4+ T cells. This sequence originates from an adult in good health and CMV-seropositive. The material sequenced was memory CD4+ T cells from blood. The chain is built from TRBV5-1 and TRBJ1-1; TRBD1 agrees at 8 bases. The CDR3 DNA is TGCGCCAGCAGCTTACGGGACAGGAATGGTGAAGCTTTCTTT. Its translation: CASSLRDRNGEAFF.